This entry lists 25 T cell receptor beta chains sequenced from one sample in a study of T cells after yellow fever vaccination. Via MiXCR, TCRdb re-called the 5' RACE reads, giving one row per CDR3 protein. This table has 150,000 to 200,000 distinct CDR3 sequences, under 7.5% appearing once. The source material was CD4+ T cells sorted from PBMCs, sampled about 5 days after the first yellow fever vaccination. Receptors were obtained from a man younger than 35 who received the YFV17D yellow fever vaccine.

Many counts were recorded for this clonotype. The chain carries TRBV5-1 and TRBJ2-7; weak D call: TRBD1 (6 bases). The germline V and J ends were trimmed by 0 bases and 6 bases, with 13 bases remaining between them. Germline V gene lookup returns CDR1 SGHRS and CDR2 YFSETQ. This CDR3 comprises 14 residues. The CDR3 loop is CASSLGQASSEQYV. CDR3 DNA sequence: TGCGCCAGCAGCTTGGGACAGGCTAGCTCCGAGCAGTACGTC.

Many counts were recorded for this clonotype. J is TRBJ1-2 and V is TRBV7-2; 7 bases map to TRBD1. The CDR3 consists of 13 residues. Germline V gene lookup returns CDR1 SGHTA and CDR2 FQGNSA. The ends lost 8 bases at V and 4 bases at J; junction bases unmatched: 7. CDR3 amino acids: CASRDSDSYGYTF. CDR3 sequence (DNA): TGTGCCAGCCGGGACAGCGATTCCTATGGCTACACCTTC.

This clonotype was found a few times. V is TRBV14 and J is TRBJ2-7; the match to TRBD2 covers 9 bases. V was pared by 3 bases and J by 0 bases, with 9 bases of the junction left unmatched. The CDR3 has 17 amino acids. Per germline, CDR1 SGHDN and CDR2 FVKESK. CDR3 nucleotides: TGTGCCAGCAGCCATTATCCCGGGACTAGCCCCTCCTACGAGCAGTACTTC. As protein: CASSHYPGTSPSYEQYF.

This clonotype was seen ten or more times. The V gene is TRBV20-1, the J gene TRBJ2-5, with TRBD2 identical over 15 bases. Germline lookup yields CDR1 DFQATT and CDR2 SNEGSKA (reference sequence). The CDR3 has 17 residues. V trimming: 5 bases; J trimming: 0 bases; junction bases outside the gene matches: 7. CDR3 loop: CSAAPGTSGGNQETQYF. CDR3 nucleotide sequence: TGCAGTGCTGCGCCCGGGACTAGCGGGGGGAACCAAGAGACCCAGTACTTC.

This clonotype has ten or more counts. This chain connects TRBV9 to TRBJ2-5, with 9 bases lining up with TRBD2. The CDR3 totals 15 residues. Germline V CDR1 and CDR2: SGDLS, YYNGEE. J lost 2 bases, V lost 3 bases, and 5 bases had no gene match. CDR3 bases: TGTGCCAGCAGCGCCCGACTAGCGGCACAAGAGACCCAGTACTTC. Translated: CASSARLAAQETQYF.

The genes are TRBV7-3 and TRBJ1-2, with D uncertain. The germline CDR1 and CDR2 sequences are SGHTA and FQGTGA. There are 14 residues in the CDR3. The germline V and J ends were trimmed by 4 bases and 6 bases, with 15 bases remaining between them. This CDR3 is CASSSRRSNDGYTF. The CDR3 region has the DNA TGTGCCAGCAGCTCACGACGCAGTAATGATGGCTACACCTTC. Looking up the rest from reference TRBV7-3 and TRBJ1-2 gives the full variable domain: GAGVSQTPSNKVTEKGKYVELRCDPISGHTALYWYRQSLGQGPEFLIYFQGTGAADDSGLPNDRFFAVRPEGSVSTLKIQRTERGDSAVYLCASSSRRSNDGYTFGSGTRLTVV.

The table lists this clonotype with many counts. This chain uses TRBV6-6 with TRBJ1-1, with a weak D call TRBD1 (6 bases). V was cut by 5 bases and J by 7 bases, with 11 bases left in between. This CDR3 contains 12 residues. Germline-derived CDR1 and CDR2 are MNHNY and SVGAGI (reference sequence). As DNA, the CDR3 is TGTGCCAGCAGTAGAAGGGGGGATGAAGCTTTCTTT. This sequence encodes CASSRRGDEAFF.

The chain is built from TRBV18 and TRBJ1-5, with 9 nucleotides matching TRBD1. CDR3 length: 17 amino acids. Per germline, CDR1 KGHSH and CDR2 LQKENI. The junction had 13 bases not matched to a gene; V was cut back by 3 bases and J by 7 bases. CDR3 nucleotide sequence: TGTGCCAGCTCACCTATCGAGACAGGGGGGTCTGGACAGCCCCAGCATTTT. Protein product: CASSPIETGGSGQPQHF. The whole variable domain, filled in from reference TRBV18 and TRBJ1-5, reads NAGVMQNPRHLVRRRGQEARLRCSPMKGHSHVYWYRQLPEEGLKFMVYLQKENIIDESGMPKERFSAEFPKEGPSILRIQQVVRGDSAAYFCASSPIETGGSGQPQHFGDGTRLSIL.

The gene calls are TRBV11-1 and TRBJ1-2, with D perhaps matching TRBD1 (6 bases). This CDR3 contains 18 residues. With 7 bases removed from V and 4 bases from J, the gap between germline ends came to 28 bases. Germline lookup yields CDR1 SGHAT and CDR2 FQDESV (reference sequence). The CDR3 coding sequence is TGTGCCAGCAACTCCCCGGCCATGGACAGCTCCTCCCCCTATGGCTACACCTTC. Translation gives CASNSPAMDSSSPYGYTF.

This clonotype was counted many times. The chain employs TRBV5-1 and TRBJ2-5, with D hard to call. This CDR3 spans 14 amino acids. CDR1 is SGHRS, CDR2 YFSETQ, per germline. The V and J ends lost 2 bases and 4 bases respectively, with 12 bases between them. This CDR3 reads CASSLSVGSETQYF. The DNA of the CDR3 is TGCGCCAGCAGCTTATCAGTAGGCTCAGAGACCCAGTACTTC.

The chain carries TRBV5-6 and TRBJ2-1; D is unclear. The CDR3 has 13 residues. The V gene's germline CDR1 is SGHDT and CDR2 YYEEEE. Trimming stripped 0 bases from V and 9 bases from J, with 10 bases between. CDR3 nucleotide sequence: TGTGCCAGCAGCTTGGTTGTCGACGTTGAGCAGTTCTTC. This translates into CASSLVVDVEQFF.

The V and J genes are TRBV5-1 and TRBJ1-1; D is possibly TRBD1 (5 bases). The CDR3 contains 13 residues. Per the germline V gene, CDR1 is SGHRS and CDR2 is YFSETQ. With 0 bases removed from V and 4 bases from J, the gap between germline ends came to 7 bases. The CDR3 sequence is CASSLEGSTEAFF. The CDR3 nucleotides are TGCGCCAGCAGCTTGGAGGGGAGCACTGAAGCTTTCTTT.

This clonotype came up many times. The chain joins TRBV12-3 or TRBV12-4 to TRBJ2-5; 8 bases are shared with TRBD1. Unmatched junction bases numbered 4, after V lost 6 bases and J lost 4 bases. The CDR3 covers 13 residues. This chain's CDR3 is CASRLDRVETQYF. CDR3 sequence (DNA): TGTGCCAGCAGGTTGGACAGGGTAGAGACCCAGTACTTC.

This clonotype was recorded at least ten times. The genes are TRBV6-2 or TRBV6-3 and TRBJ1-5; TRBD1 aligns across 8 bases. Germline loops: CDR1 MNHEY, CDR2 SVGEGT. J lost 2 bases, V lost 2 bases, and 8 bases had no gene match. CDR3 length: 17 residues. The CDR3: CASSYTPGQGGNQPQHF. The CDR3 DNA follows: TGTGCCAGCAGTTACACCCCAGGACAGGGCGGCAATCAGCCCCAGCATTTT.

In this sample, this clonotype turned up a few times. V is TRBV18 and J is TRBJ2-6, with TRBD1 matching 10 bases. In germline, CDR1 is KGHSH, CDR2 LQKENI. Germline trimming cut 3 bases from V and 2 bases from J; bases unmatched to any gene: 10. The CDR3 sequence is 19 residues long. The CDR3 DNA reads as TGTGCCAGCTCACCCACACGGACAGGGGGGACTCCTGGGGCCAACGTCCTGACTTTC. Its protein product is CASSPTRTGGTPGANVLTF. Full variable domain (missing parts from reference TRBV18 and TRBJ2-6): NAGVMQNPRHLVRRRGQEARLRCSPMKGHSHVYWYRQLPEEGLKFMVYLQKENIIDESGMPKERFSAEFPKEGPSILRIQQVVRGDSAAYFCASSPTRTGGTPGANVLTFGAGSRLTVL.

This clonotype occurred a few times. The CDR3 region is CASSFRSWGLKRNTGELFF. DNA for the CDR3: TGTGCCAGCAGTTTTCGGAGTTGGGGCCTAAAGAGGAACACCGGGGAGCTGTTTTTT. This rearrangement joins TRBV12-3 or TRBV12-4 to TRBJ2-2, with D perhaps matching TRBD1 (5 bases). The CDR3 is 19 amino acids. Trimming left V 3 bases short and J 1 base short, with 21 bases between.

J is TRBJ2-3 and V is TRBV27; 7 positions match TRBD2. Looked up from germline, CDR1 is MNHEY and CDR2 is SMNVEV (reference sequence). V shed 6 bases, J shed 0 bases, and the junction held 3 bases outside the gene matches. The CDR3 extends over 14 amino acids. The CDR3 sequence is CASSHGGSTDTQYF. As DNA, the CDR3 is TGTGCCAGCAGCCACGGGGGGAGCACAGATACGCAGTATTTT.

This clonotype has ten or more counts. This chain links TRBV6-1 with TRBJ1-5; the D is unclear. This CDR3 comprises 15 residues. The germline V gene has CDR1 MNHNS and CDR2 SASEGT. Trimming stripped 4 bases from V and 3 bases from J, with 13 bases between. CDR3 sequence: CASSGSLVDNQPQHF. Here the CDR3 DNA reads TGTGCCAGCAGTGGAAGCCTTGTGGACAATCAGCCCCAGCATTTT.

This clonotype was seen at least ten times. The chain joins TRBV27 to TRBJ2-1; TRBD2 agrees at 8 bases. The V segment lost 5 bases and the J segment 2 bases; nucleotides outside the gene matches: 8. There are 16 residues in the CDR3. CDR1 and CDR2 (germline): MNHEY, SMNVEV (reference sequence). The CDR3 region has the DNA TGTGCCAGCAGTGGTTTAGCGGGGCCTACCTACAATGAGCAGTTCTTC. Amino acids: CASSGLAGPTYNEQFF.

This clonotype was observed many times. This chain connects TRBV6-2 or TRBV6-3 to TRBJ1-4, with D possibly TRBD1 on 5 matching bases. The V gene's germline CDR1 is MNHEY and CDR2 SVGEGT. The CDR3 length is 15 residues. Trimming removed 7 bases at V and 0 bases at J, with 12 bases between. The CDR3 sequence is CASIVDSATNEKLFF. Written as DNA, the CDR3 is TGTGCCAGCATCGTAGACAGTGCAACTAATGAAAAACTGTTTTTT.

This clonotype occurred a few times. The chain employs TRBV12-3 or TRBV12-4 and TRBJ1-1, with 10 bases lining up with TRBD1. The trim removed 3 bases at V and 1 base at J, leaving 2 bases unmatched. This CDR3 spans 15 amino acids. CDR3 bases: TGTGCCAGCAGTTTGACAGGGGGCGCGAACACTGAAGCTTTCTTT. It is translated as CASSLTGGANTEAFF.

In this sample, this clonotype turned up many times. The chain couples TRBV11-2 to TRBJ1-2; D remains unclear. CDR1 and CDR2 from the germline V gene are SGHAT and FQNNGV. Trimming pared 5 bases from V and 8 bases from J, leaving 9 bases between. The length of the CDR3 is 11 residues. Here the CDR3 reads CASSPHKGYTF. In nucleotides, the CDR3 is TGTGCCAGCAGCCCGCACAAAGGCTACACCTTC. The full variable domain, in which reference TRBV11-2 and TRBJ1-2 provide the parts outside the CDR3, is EAGVAQSPRYKIIEKRQSVAFWCNPISGHATLYWYQQILGQGPKLLIQFQNNGVVDDSQLPKDRFSAERLKGVDSTLKIQPAKLEDSAVYLCASSPHKGYTFGSGTRLTVV.

There are many counts of this clonotype. The chain links TRBV2 to TRBJ1-1, with 8 positions matching TRBD1. V trimming: 6 bases; J trimming: 0 bases; junction bases outside the gene matches: 3. There are 14 residues in the CDR3. CDR1 and CDR2 (germline): SNHLY, FYNNEI. In nucleotides, the CDR3 is TGTGCCAGCAGCTGGACAGGGCTGAACACTGAAGCTTTCTTT. Translation: CASSWTGLNTEAFF. The full variable domain, rest sourced from reference TRBV2 and TRBJ1-1, is EPEVTQTPSHQVTQMGQEVILRCVPISNHLYFYWYRQILGQKVEFLVSFYNNEISEKSEIFDDQFSVERPDGSNFTLKIRSTKLEDSAMYFCASSWTGLNTEAFFGQGTRLTVV.

The chain combines TRBV10-3 with TRBJ2-1, with TRBD2 matching 9 bases. Trimming removed 5 bases from V and 0 bases from J; junction bases left unmatched: 5. The CDR3 has 16 amino acids. Germline CDR1 ENHRY, CDR2 SYGVKD. CDR3 region: CAISPSSGDSYNEQFF. The CDR3 DNA is TGTGCCATCAGTCCCTCTAGCGGGGACTCCTACAATGAGCAGTTCTTC.

This clonotype was counted between two and nine times. The chain uses TRBV5-4 and TRBJ2-5; D gene uncertain. V was shortened by 0 bases and J by 4 bases, with 7 bases between the two germline ends. The CDR3 is made up of 13 amino acids. Germline assignment: CDR1 SGHNT and CDR2 YYREEE (reference sequence). CDR3 coding DNA: TGTGCCAGCAGCTTGGGAATCCGAGAGACCCAGTACTTC. Translating gives CASSLGIRETQYF.